Each of the 27 T cell receptor beta chains below was sequenced from the same sample in a study of blood T cell repertoires in COVID-19. Assay: immunoSEQ multiplex PCR; the TCRdb copy retains only in-frame clones and omits some. The sample contains approximately 260,000 clones, roughly 86% of which appear only once. Sequencing used PBMCs or T cells enriched from blood (not recorded which). These receptors were taken from a woman in her sixties or seventies who had recovered from COVID-19.

The rearrangement uses TRBV7-8 and TRBJ1-6; a possible D gene is TRBD1 (5 bases). Trimming removed 1 base from V and 10 bases from J, with 14 bases in between. The germline V gene encodes CDR1 SGHVS and CDR2 FQNEAQ. This CDR3 spans 15 amino acids. CDR3 in amino acids: CASSLVGRERSPLHF. The CDR3 DNA is TGTGCCAGCAGCTTAGTTGGCAGGGAACGCTCACCCCTCCACTTT.

This sequence joins TRBV24-1 and TRBJ2-3; TRBD1 matches at 11 bases. V lost 4 bases and J lost 0; bases outside the gene matches: 17. The CDR3 is 21 residues long. Germline CDR1 KGHDR, CDR2 SFDVKD. This chain's CDR3 is CATSDPWDRGNPGGSTDTQYF. The DNA of the CDR3 is TGTGCCACCAGTGACCCTTGGGACAGGGGGAATCCCGGGGGTAGCACAGATACGCAGTATTTT.

V usage is TRBV27 and J usage is TRBJ2-2; D is perhaps TRBD1 (6 bases). Trimming cost V 5 bases and J 4 bases, with 11 bases left between them. The CDR3 contains 14 residues. CDR1 MNHEY and CDR2 SMNVEV come from the germline V gene (reference sequence). The CDR3 nucleotides read TGTGCCAGCAGTCTAAACAGGGTCACCGGGGAGCTGTTTTTT. This translates into CASSLNRVTGELFF.

This chain links TRBV12-5 with TRBJ2-2, with a weak D call TRBD1 (6 bases). The V gene's germline CDR1 is LGHNT and CDR2 FRNRAP. The CDR3 runs 16 residues. V was shortened by 1 base and J by 4 bases, with 13 bases between the two germline ends. The CDR3 reads CASGLGTGSSTGELFF. In nucleotides, the CDR3 is TGTGCTAGTGGTTTGGGAACAGGGTCGAGCACCGGGGAGCTGTTTTTT.

This clone was seen a few times. The V and J genes are TRBV12-3 or TRBV12-4 and TRBJ1-3; D remains ambiguous. This CDR3 has 12 amino acids. With 3 bases removed from V and 6 bases from J, the gap between germline ends came to 6 bases. DNA of the CDR3: TGTGCCAGCAGTTTGAGTGTAAACACCATATATTTT. Protein sequence: CASSLSVNTIYF.

This clone was recorded once. The chain links TRBV12-3 or TRBV12-4 to TRBJ2-7, with no clear D. V was shortened by 3 bases and J by 6 bases, with 6 bases between the two germline ends. This CDR3 has 11 amino acids. In DNA form, the CDR3 reads TGTGCCAGCAGTTTCCATTCCGAGCAGTACTTC. As protein: CASSFHSEQYF.

The rearrangement joins TRBV10-3 to TRBJ2-7; TRBD1 matches at 10 bases. The ends lost 7 bases at V and 6 bases at J; junction bases unmatched: 6. The V gene's germline CDR1 is ENHRY and CDR2 SYGVKD. CDR3 size: 13 residues. CDR3 sequence: CAIIQTGGGEQYF. In DNA, the CDR3 is TGTGCCATCATTCAGACAGGGGGCGGCGAGCAGTACTTC.

The chain joins TRBV29-1 to TRBJ2-3; D is unclear. CDR1 is SQVTM, CDR2 ANQGSEA, per germline. V was cut by 7 bases and J by 1 base, with 12 bases left in between. The CDR3 totals 13 residues. CDR3 nucleotide sequence: TGCAGCGCAACGTTCGCGGGCACAGATACGCAGTATTTT. It is translated as CSATFAGTDTQYF.

This chain joins TRBV5-8 and TRBJ1-4, with 8 bases lining up with TRBD1. CDR3 size: 15 residues. Looked up from germline, CDR1 is SGHTS and CDR2 is YDEGEE. V was pared by 4 bases and J by 4 bases, with 6 bases of the junction left unmatched. This chain's CDR3 is CASSVGQGHNEKLFF. The CDR3 nucleotides read TGTGCCAGCAGCGTCGGACAGGGACATAATGAAAAACTGTTTTTT. Full variable domain (rest looked up from reference TRBV5-8 and TRBJ1-4): EAGVTQSPTHLIKTRGQQATLRCSPISGHTSVYWYQQALGLGLQFLLWYDEGEERNRGNFPPRFSGRQFPNYSSELNVNALELEDSALYLCASSVGQGHNEKLFFGSGTQLSVL.

The chain employs TRBV2 and TRBJ1-5, with 8 bases fitting TRBD1. V lost 8 bases and J lost 6; bases outside the gene matches: 9. CDR3 length: 14 residues. Germline V CDR1 and CDR2: SNHLY, FYNNEI. The CDR3 DNA is TGTGCCAGCGCGGGGACAGGTCCTGCTCAGCCCCAGCATTTT. Protein: CASAGTGPAQPQHF.

The V and J genes are TRBV7-9 and TRBJ1-2; the D is unclear. Germline-derived CDR1 and CDR2 are SEHNR and FQNEAQ (reference sequence). The V and J ends lost 5 bases and 7 bases respectively, with 14 bases between them. The CDR3 runs to 13 residues. The CDR3 DNA reads TGTGCCAGCAGCCTCTCCGACAATCTTGGCTACACCTTC. It specifies CASSLSDNLGYTF.

V gene TRBV10-3 combines with J gene TRBJ2-2; perhaps TRBD2 as D (5 bases). This CDR3 has 13 residues. V was shortened by 7 bases and J by 7 bases, with 13 bases between the two germline ends. CDR1 is ENHRY, CDR2 SYGVKD, per germline. The CDR3 here is CAIKPGEGGELFF. The CDR3 DNA reads as TGTGCCATCAAACCCGGGGAAGGCGGGGAGCTGTTTTTT.

The J gene is TRBJ2-5, the V gene TRBV9; 7 nucleotides match TRBD1. V shed 0 bases and J 7 bases; nucleotides not matched to a gene: 9. Germline V CDR1 and CDR2: SGDLS, YYNGEE. This CDR3 is built from 15 residues. CDR3 sequence reads: CASSVAGTASGTQYF. The CDR3 nucleotides are TGTGCCAGCAGCGTAGCAGGGACAGCCTCAGGGACCCAGTACTTC.

The rearrangement joins TRBV7-9 to TRBJ2-1, with D possibly being TRBD1 (5 bases). Germline V lookup: CDR1 SEHNR, CDR2 FQNEAQ (reference sequence). CDR3 size: 12 residues. With 1 base removed from V and 9 bases from J, the gap between germline ends came to 7 bases. CDR3 DNA: TGTGCCAGCAGCTTAGTGCAGGGTGAGCAGTTCTTC. Protein sequence: CASSLVQGEQFF.

The chain is built from TRBV3-1 (or the pseudogene TRBV3-2) and TRBJ1-2; TRBD1 matches 7 bases. The CDR3 covers 14 residues. Germline V gene data show CDR1 as LGHDT and CDR2 as YNNKEL (reference sequence). V lost 0 bases, J lost 4 bases, and 2 bases stayed unmatched. This CDR3 is CASSQDAGGYGYTF. The CDR3 DNA reads TGTGCCAGCAGCCAAGACGCAGGGGGCTATGGCTACACCTTC.

The table lists this clone with a count of one. V gene TRBV18 combines with J gene TRBJ1-6; D is unclear. Per germline, CDR1 KGHSH and CDR2 LQKENI. The V end was cut by 3 bases, the J end by 8 bases, with 11 bases between. The CDR3 runs to 14 residues. The DNA of the CDR3 is TGTGCCAGCTCACCGAGTACGGAGTATTCACCCCTCCACTTT. Its translation is CASSPSTEYSPLHF.

The rearrangement uses TRBV28 and TRBJ1-2; TRBD1 agrees at 8 bases. V was clipped by 7 bases and J by 0 bases; unmatched bases: 10. Germline CDR1 and CDR2: MDHEN and SYDVKM. The CDR3 sequence is 16 residues long. CDR3: CASTQDRGSANYGYTF. The CDR3, as DNA: TGTGCCAGCACTCAAGACAGGGGATCAGCTAACTATGGCTACACCTTC.

The V and J genes are TRBV11-3 and TRBJ2-2, with 9 positions matching TRBD1. Germline values: CDR1 SGHNT, CDR2 YENEEA. This CDR3 region has 15 residues. V shed 4 bases and J 3 bases; nucleotides not matched to a gene: 3. The CDR3 protein is CASSSRDRDTGELFF. As DNA, the CDR3 is TGTGCCAGCAGCTCCAGGGACAGGGACACCGGGGAGCTGTTTTTT.

The chain joins TRBV7-3 to TRBJ1-2; 9 bases are a match to TRBD1. The germline gives CDR1 SGHTA, CDR2 FQGTGA. This CDR3 contains 14 residues. The trim removed 3 bases at V and 11 bases at J, leaving 10 bases unmatched. CDR3 nucleotide sequence: TGTGCCAGCAGCTTGGACAGGGGAGGAAGGGCGTACACCTTC. It codes for CASSLDRGGRAYTF.

Only a few counts were recorded for this clone. The chain combines TRBV5-1 with TRBJ1-1, with D perhaps matching TRBD1 (5 bases). The germline CDR1 and CDR2 sequences are SGHRS and YFSETQ. V was trimmed by 4 bases and J by 1 base, leaving 14 bases between them. CDR3 length: 15 amino acids. CDR3 bases: TGCGCCAGCAGCGGCGGGGGTTTCGGGAACACTGAAGCTTTCTTT. It specifies CASSGGGFGNTEAFF.

Notes on this clone: This CDR3 is also generated by other DNA sequences in the sample. The rearrangement links TRBV7-9 to TRBJ1-1; a possible D gene is TRBD1 (6 bases). The CDR3 is 13 amino acids. V was clipped by 5 bases and J by 2 bases, with 9 bases between them. CDR1 SEHNR and CDR2 FQNEAQ come from the germline V gene (reference sequence). CDR3 nucleotides: TGTGCCAGCAGCCTACAGGGAAACACTGAAGCTTTCTTT. Its translation: CASSLQGNTEAFF. The complete variable domain, with remaining parts taken from reference TRBV7-9 and TRBJ1-1, reads DTGVSQNPRHKITKRGQNVTFRCDPISEHNRLYWYRQTLGQGPEFLTYFQNEAQLEKSRLLSDRFSAERPKGSFSTLEIQRTEQGDSAMYLCASSLQGNTEAFFGQGTRLTVV.

Comments on this clone: The junction departs from the called germline gene at one end, perhaps through a read error. Here the CDR3 DNA reads TGTGCCAGCAGTGAACGTATAGGAGTGGTGCGGCCCTATGAGCAGTACTTC. This sequence encodes CASSERIGVVRPYEQYF. The chain links TRBV6-1 to TRBJ2-7; unclear D gene. This CDR3 is built from 17 residues. The germline V gene encodes CDR1 MNHNS and CDR2 SASEGT.

The chain joins TRBV5-1 to TRBJ2-7; 8 positions match TRBD1. V gave up 1 base and J gave up 3 bases; unmatched junction bases: 3. CDR1 SGHRS and CDR2 YFSETQ come from the germline V gene. The CDR3 totals 14 residues. The CDR3 here is CASSLWTGCYEQYF. As DNA, the CDR3 is TGCGCCAGCAGCTTGTGGACAGGGTGCTACGAGCAGTACTTC.

V and J are TRBV9 and TRBJ1-5, with D possibly matching TRBD1 (5 bases). V was trimmed by 4 bases and J by 7 bases, leaving 12 bases between them. Germline assignment: CDR1 SGDLS and CDR2 YYNGEE. The CDR3 runs 13 residues. The CDR3 region has the DNA TGTGCCAGCAGCCCCGCGGAGGGGCAGCCCCAGCATTTT. It is translated as CASSPAEGQPQHF.

The gene calls are TRBV18 and TRBJ1-1; no clear D gene. The CDR3 sequence is 14 residues long. CDR1 KGHSH and CDR2 LQKENI come from the germline V gene. V was shortened by 3 bases and J by 1 base, with 9 bases between the two germline ends. As DNA, the CDR3 is TGTGCCAGCTCACCCCTGGCCCAGAACACTGAAGCTTTCTTT. Amino acid sequence: CASSPLAQNTEAFF. Looking up the rest from reference TRBV18 and TRBJ1-1 gives the full variable domain: NAGVMQNPRHLVRRRGQEARLRCSPMKGHSHVYWYRQLPEEGLKFMVYLQKENIIDESGMPKERFSAEFPKEGPSILRIQQVVRGDSAAYFCASSPLAQNTEAFFGQGTRLTVV.

V gene TRBV6-5 combines with J gene TRBJ1-1, with D tentatively TRBD1 (5 bases). V lost 4 bases, J lost 5 bases, and 17 bases lay in between. Germline V gene sequence: CDR1 MNHEY, CDR2 SVGAGI. The CDR3 spans 15 residues. The CDR3 sequence is CASSLGAKMSTEAFF. Here the CDR3 DNA reads TGTGCCAGCAGTTTAGGGGCCAAGATGAGTACTGAAGCTTTCTTT.

V gene TRBV2 combines with J gene TRBJ1-2, with no clear D. The V gene lost 4 bases and the J gene lost 4 bases, with 13 bases spanning the gap. This CDR3 comprises 14 residues. Germline values: CDR1 SNHLY, CDR2 FYNNEI. The CDR3 nucleotides are TGTGCCAGCAGTGGTCCCGGGATGGGCTATGGCTACACCTTC. Its protein product is CASSGPGMGYGYTF.